The source of this TCR beta chain is a study of siplizumab effects on memory and regulatory T cells. The length of the CDR3 is 16 residues. Per the germline V gene, CDR1 is KGHSH and CDR2 is LQKENI. V shed 3 bases and J shed 2 bases, with 13 bases lying between them. With regard to this clone: The antigen is undetermined.

Each sample yielded around 9.4 x 10^4 assayed TCR templates. Assay used: immunoSEQ multiplex PCR; TCRdb lists only in-frame clones, some missing. This table has approximately 94,000 clones, 91% appearing once. Study results and limitations: Naive or memory phenotype was unassignable for roughly 75-97% of proliferating CD4+ or CD8+ clones. Most alloreactive clones went unmapped to unstimulated subsets; only a minor fraction mapped. Apparently key alloresponse contributors, naive T cells also seemed more diverse than memory cells.

This clonotype was sampled from a human donor in good health. Sequences were obtained from CD4+ T cells sorted from blood. J is TRBJ1-4 and V is TRBV18, with D unresolved. CDR3 DNA sequence: TGTGCCAGCTCACCGGGATCCAAGGCCACTAATGAAAAACTGTTTTTT. Protein product: CASSPGSKATNEKLFF.